Below, 9 T cell receptor beta chains from the same sample are listed, as sequenced in a study of shared clonotypes between healthy human individuals. Here immunoSEQ multiplex PCR was the method, and the copy in TCRdb shows in-frame clones only, minus some. The sample lists about 480,000 clones, almost 80% occurring once. The specimen sequenced was PBMCs. These receptors originate from a woman aged 35 to 49 in good health. Some clones in this sample may be carry-over from other donors' samples.

V and J are TRBV4-2 and TRBJ2-7; D is unresolved. CDR1 LGHNA and CDR2 YNFKEQ come from the germline V gene. The CDR3 loop spans 13 amino acids. With 0 bases removed from V and 7 bases from J, the gap between germline ends came to 10 bases. CDR3 coding DNA: TGTGCCAGCAGCCAAGAGGTAGCTCGGGAGCAGTACTTC. It yields the protein CASSQEVAREQYF.

This clone occurred many times. The V and J genes are TRBV4-2 and TRBJ2-1, with 10 bases fitting TRBD2. The CDR3 sequence is 17 residues long. J lost 2 bases, V lost 0 bases, and 4 bases had no gene match. The germline V gene has CDR1 LGHNA and CDR2 YNFKEQ. The CDR3 region has the DNA TGTGCCAGCAGCCAAGAAGAGACTAGCGGGCCCTACAATGAGCAGTTCTTC. Its protein product is CASSQEETSGPYNEQFF.

The chain combines TRBV2 with TRBJ2-2, with D unresolved. CDR1 SNHLY and CDR2 FYNNEI come from the germline V gene. The CDR3 covers 14 residues. Trimming took off 4 bases at V and 1 base at J, with 7 bases between the two ends. The DNA for the CDR3 is TGTGCCAGCAGTGCACAGCGGAACACCGGGGAGCTGTTTTTT. Protein product: CASSAQRNTGELFF.

The rearrangement joins TRBV29-1 to TRBJ1-5; 7 bases map to TRBD1. Germline trimming cut 5 bases from V and 5 bases from J; bases unmatched to any gene: 6. This CDR3 region has 13 residues. CDR1 is SQVTM, CDR2 ANQGSEA, per germline. CDR3: CSVQTGLDQPQHF. The CDR3 region has the DNA TGCAGCGTTCAGACAGGGCTCGATCAGCCCCAGCATTTT.

The gene calls are TRBV18 and TRBJ2-1, with D tentatively TRBD1 or TRBD2 (5 bases each). V lost 3 bases to trimming and J lost 2 bases, with 11 bases between them. The CDR3 is made up of 15 amino acids. The germline CDR1 and CDR2 sequences are KGHSH and LQKENI. The CDR3 DNA is TGTGCCAGCTCACCTCGGGGCGGACCCTACAATGAGCAGTTCTTC. As protein: CASSPRGGPYNEQFF.

This chain joins TRBV6-5 and TRBJ2-1, with D unclear. This CDR3 spans 13 amino acids. Germline-derived CDR1 and CDR2 are MNHEY and SVGAGI. V lost 0 bases, J lost 5 bases, and 5 bases lay in between. CDR3 in DNA: TGTGCCAGCAGTTACTCTAGAAACAATGAGCAGTTCTTC. Its translation is CASSYSRNNEQFF.

This clone was detected only once. The V call is TRBV30, the J call TRBJ1-4, with D tentatively TRBD1 (6 bases). Trimming shortened V by 0 bases and J by 4 bases, and 12 bases separated the two germline ends. The germline V gene has CDR1 GTSNPN and CDR2 SVGIG (reference sequence). This CDR3 has 15 residues. CDR3 sequence (DNA): TGTGCCTGGAGTGTTGGACAGAATGATAATGAAAAACTGTTTTTT. Translating it yields CAWSVGQNDNEKLFF.

The rearrangement links TRBV28 to TRBJ1-5; D not resolved. The CDR3 covers 15 residues. The germline CDR1 and CDR2 sequences are MDHEN and SYDVKM. V gave up 5 bases and J gave up 0 bases, with 11 bases separating them. CDR3 sequence reads: CASSLKYYSNQPQHF. The CDR3, as DNA: TGTGCCAGCAGTCTTAAGTACTATAGCAATCAGCCCCAGCATTTT.

V is TRBV6-5 and J is TRBJ2-5, with 8 bases aligning to TRBD2. The assigned J gene may be wrong: the sequence end matches TRBJ2-7 better. There are 14 residues in the CDR3. Per germline, CDR1 MNHEY and CDR2 SVGAGI. The CDR3 nucleotides are TGTGCCAGCAGTTACCCGGGAGGGGGCTACGAGCAGTACTTC. This encodes CASSYPGGGYEQYF.